The following is a T cell receptor (beta chain) sequence with its context. Its antigen is unidentified. Germline-derived CDR1 and CDR2 are SGDLS and YYNGEE. CDR3 size: 15 residues. V was clipped by 3 bases and J by 10 bases; unmatched bases: 9. Clones were read by immunoSEQ multiplex PCR, and TCRdb kept only the in-frame ones, dropping some. Of around 200,000 clones listed, just over 90% are singletons. These data originate in a study of T cell responses to AZD1222 COVID-19 vaccine. The study's findings and limits: When two AZD1222 doses had been given, Spike-specific TCR breadth and depth rose. All repertoire sampling was performed exclusively after the peak T cell response. Among vaccine-associated CD4 TCRs, coverage spanned spike, with dominance at 160-218 and 743-854. Close to half of spike-specific TCRs reportedly recognize unmutated variant regions.

Sequencing used peripheral blood, obtained on day 0 of AZD1222 vaccination. The receptor was derived from an adult in good health. The genes are TRBV9 and TRBJ2-2; 10 bases agree with TRBD1. The CDR3 loop reads CASSAGTGAVEELFF. The DNA for the CDR3 is TGTGCCAGCAGCGCCGGGACAGGGGCCGTGGAGGAGCTGTTTTTT.